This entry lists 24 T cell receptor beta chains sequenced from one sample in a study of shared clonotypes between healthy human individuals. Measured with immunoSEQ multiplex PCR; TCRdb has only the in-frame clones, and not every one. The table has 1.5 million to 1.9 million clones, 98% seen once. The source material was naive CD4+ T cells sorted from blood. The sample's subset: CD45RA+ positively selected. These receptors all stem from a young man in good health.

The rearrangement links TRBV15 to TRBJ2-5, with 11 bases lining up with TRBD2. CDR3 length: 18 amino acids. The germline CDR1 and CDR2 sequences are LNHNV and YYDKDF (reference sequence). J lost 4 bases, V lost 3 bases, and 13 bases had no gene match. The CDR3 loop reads CATSRGDVAGGPGETQYF. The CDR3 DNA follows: TGTGCCACCAGCAGGGGGGATGTAGCGGGAGGGCCGGGAGAGACCCAGTACTTC.

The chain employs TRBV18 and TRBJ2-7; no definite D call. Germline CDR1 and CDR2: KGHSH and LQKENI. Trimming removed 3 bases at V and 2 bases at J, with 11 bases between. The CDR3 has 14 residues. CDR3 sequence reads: CASSPGSSAYEQYF. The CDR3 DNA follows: TGTGCCAGCTCACCCGGCAGCTCAGCCTACGAGCAGTACTTC.

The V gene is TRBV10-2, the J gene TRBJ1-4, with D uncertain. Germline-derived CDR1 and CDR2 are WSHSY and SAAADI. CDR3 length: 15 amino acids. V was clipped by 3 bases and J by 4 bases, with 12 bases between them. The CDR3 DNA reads TGCGCCAGCAGTGATGTCAGGCAGTTTAATGAAAAACTGTTTTTT. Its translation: CASSDVRQFNEKLFF.

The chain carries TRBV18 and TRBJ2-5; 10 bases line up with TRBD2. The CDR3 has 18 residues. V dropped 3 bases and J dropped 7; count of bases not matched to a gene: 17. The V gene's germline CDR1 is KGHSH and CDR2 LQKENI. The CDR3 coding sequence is TGTGCCAGCTCACCGAGGGGATCTAGCGGGAGAAATCAGGGGACCCAGTACTTC. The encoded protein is CASSPRGSSGRNQGTQYF. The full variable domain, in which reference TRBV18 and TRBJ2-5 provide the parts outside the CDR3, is NAGVMQNPRHLVRRRGQEARLRCSPMKGHSHVYWYRQLPEEGLKFMVYLQKENIIDESGMPKERFSAEFPKEGPSILRIQQVVRGDSAAYFCASSPRGSSGRNQGTQYFGPGTRLLVL.

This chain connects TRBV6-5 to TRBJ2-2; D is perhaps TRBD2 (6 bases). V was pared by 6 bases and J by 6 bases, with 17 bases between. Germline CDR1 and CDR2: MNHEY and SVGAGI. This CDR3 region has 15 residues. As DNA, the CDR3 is TGTGCCAGCAGGGAGGGGTTCCTGAGTCCCGGGGAGCTGTTTTTT. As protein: CASREGFLSPGELFF.

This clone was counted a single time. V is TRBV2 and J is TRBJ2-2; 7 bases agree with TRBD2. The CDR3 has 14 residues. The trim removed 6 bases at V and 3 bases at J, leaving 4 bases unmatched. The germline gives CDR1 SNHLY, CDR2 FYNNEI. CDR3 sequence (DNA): TGTGCCAGCAGGCTAGCGGAATACACCGGGGAGCTGTTTTTT. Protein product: CASRLAEYTGELFF.

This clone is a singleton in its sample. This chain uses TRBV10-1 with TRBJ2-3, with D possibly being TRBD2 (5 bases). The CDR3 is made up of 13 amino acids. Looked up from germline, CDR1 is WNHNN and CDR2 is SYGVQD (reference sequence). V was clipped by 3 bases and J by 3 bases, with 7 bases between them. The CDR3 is CASSDTGTDTQYF. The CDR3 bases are TGCGCCAGCAGTGATACGGGGACAGATACGCAGTATTTT.

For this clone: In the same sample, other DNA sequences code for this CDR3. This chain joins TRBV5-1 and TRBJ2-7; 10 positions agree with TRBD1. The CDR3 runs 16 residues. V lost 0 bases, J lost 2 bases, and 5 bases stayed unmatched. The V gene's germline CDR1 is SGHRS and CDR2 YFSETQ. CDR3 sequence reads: CASSLGPGQGAYEQYF. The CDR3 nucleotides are TGCGCCAGCAGCTTGGGACCCGGACAGGGGGCCTACGAGCAGTACTTC.

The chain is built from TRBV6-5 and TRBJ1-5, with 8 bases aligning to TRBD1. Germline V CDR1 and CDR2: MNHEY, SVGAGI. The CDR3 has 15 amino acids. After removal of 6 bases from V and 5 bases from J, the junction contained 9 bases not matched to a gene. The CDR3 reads CASSRTPRGHQPQHF. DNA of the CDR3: TGTGCCAGCAGCAGGACTCCCAGGGGGCATCAGCCCCAGCATTTT.

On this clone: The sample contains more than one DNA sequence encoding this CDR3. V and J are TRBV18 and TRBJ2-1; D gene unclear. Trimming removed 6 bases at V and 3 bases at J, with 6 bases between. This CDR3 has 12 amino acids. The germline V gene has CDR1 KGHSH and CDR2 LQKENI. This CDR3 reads CASSPIYNEQFF. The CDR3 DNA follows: TGTGCCAGCTCTCCCATCTACAATGAGCAGTTCTTC.

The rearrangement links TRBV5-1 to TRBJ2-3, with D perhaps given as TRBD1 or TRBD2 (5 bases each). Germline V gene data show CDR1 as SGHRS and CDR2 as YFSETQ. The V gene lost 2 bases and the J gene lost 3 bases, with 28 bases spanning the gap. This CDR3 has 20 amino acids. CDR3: CASSLPTPSGTHGRTDTQYF. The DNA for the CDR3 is TGCGCCAGCAGCTTACCAACCCCCTCCGGGACCCACGGAAGGACAGATACGCAGTATTTT.

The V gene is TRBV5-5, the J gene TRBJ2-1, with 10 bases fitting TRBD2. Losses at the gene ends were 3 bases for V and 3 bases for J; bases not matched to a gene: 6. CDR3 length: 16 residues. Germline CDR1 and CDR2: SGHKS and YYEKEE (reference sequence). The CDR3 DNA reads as TGTGCCAGCAGCTCCCATCTAGCGGGAGTCTACAATGAGCAGTTCTTC. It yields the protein CASSSHLAGVYNEQFF.

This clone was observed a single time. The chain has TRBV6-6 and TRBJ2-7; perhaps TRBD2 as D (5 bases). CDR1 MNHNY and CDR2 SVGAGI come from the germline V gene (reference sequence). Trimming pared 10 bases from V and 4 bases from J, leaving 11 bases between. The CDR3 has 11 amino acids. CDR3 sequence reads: CAIGSLYEQYF. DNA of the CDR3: TGTGCCATAGGGAGTCTTTACGAGCAGTACTTC.

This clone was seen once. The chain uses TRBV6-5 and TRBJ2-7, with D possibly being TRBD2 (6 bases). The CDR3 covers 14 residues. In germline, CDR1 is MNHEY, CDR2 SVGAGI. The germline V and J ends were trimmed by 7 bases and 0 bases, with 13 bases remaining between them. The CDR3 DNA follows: TGTGCCAGCAAGAAGCGGGTGAACTCCTACGAGCAGTACTTC. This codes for CASKKRVNSYEQYF.

The CDR3: CAISQDRANTEAFF. Written as DNA, the CDR3 is TGTGCCATCAGCCAGGACAGAGCGAACACTGAAGCTTTCTTT. The chain couples TRBV10-3 to TRBJ1-1, with TRBD1 as a possible D gene (6 bases). CDR1 is ENHRY, CDR2 SYGVKD, per germline. V shed 6 bases and J shed 1 base, with 12 bases lying between them. The CDR3 length is 14 residues.

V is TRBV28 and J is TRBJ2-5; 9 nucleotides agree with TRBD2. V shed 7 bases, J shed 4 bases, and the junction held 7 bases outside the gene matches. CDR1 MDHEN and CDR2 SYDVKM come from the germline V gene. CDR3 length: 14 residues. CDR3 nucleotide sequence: TGTGCCAGCACCGCGCGGGGGGGTGGAGAGACCCAGTACTTC. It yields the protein CASTARGGGETQYF.

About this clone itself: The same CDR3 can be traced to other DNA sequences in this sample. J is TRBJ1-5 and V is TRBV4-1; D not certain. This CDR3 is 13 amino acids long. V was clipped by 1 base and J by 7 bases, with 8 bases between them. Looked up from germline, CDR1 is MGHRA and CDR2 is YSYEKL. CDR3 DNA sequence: TGCGCCAGCAGCCAAGGGGGAAACCAGCCCCAGCATTTT. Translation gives CASSQGGNQPQHF.

CDR3 nucleotide sequence: TGTGCCAGTAGTATATCTCAGGGGGCGGGAGATACGCAGTATTTT. Amino acids: CASSISQGAGDTQYF. This rearrangement joins TRBV19 to TRBJ2-3, with TRBD1 matching 8 bases. Germline CDR1 LNHDA, CDR2 SQIVND (reference sequence). The CDR3 runs to 15 residues. Germline trimming cut 2 bases from V and 5 bases from J; bases unmatched to any gene: 6.

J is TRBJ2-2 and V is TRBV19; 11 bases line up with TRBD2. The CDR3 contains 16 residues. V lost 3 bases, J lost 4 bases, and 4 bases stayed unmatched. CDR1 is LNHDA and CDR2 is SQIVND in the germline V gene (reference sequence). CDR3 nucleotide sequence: TGTGCCAGTAGTATTCGGCTAGCGGGAGGCACCGGGGAGCTGTTTTTT. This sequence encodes CASSIRLAGGTGELFF.

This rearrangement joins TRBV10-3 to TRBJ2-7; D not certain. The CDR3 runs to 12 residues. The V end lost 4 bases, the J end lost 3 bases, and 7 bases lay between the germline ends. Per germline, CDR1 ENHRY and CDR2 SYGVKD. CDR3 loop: CAISVKGYEQYF. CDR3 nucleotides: TGTGCCATCAGTGTTAAGGGCTACGAGCAGTACTTC.

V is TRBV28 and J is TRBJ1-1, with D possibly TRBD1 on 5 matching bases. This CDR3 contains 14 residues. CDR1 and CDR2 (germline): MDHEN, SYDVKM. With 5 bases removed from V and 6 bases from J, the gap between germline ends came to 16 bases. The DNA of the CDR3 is TGTGCCAGCAGTCCCCAGGGTGGGGGACCTGAAGCTTTCTTT. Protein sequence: CASSPQGGGPEAFF.

CDR3 bases: TGTGCCAGCAGCGAGCCAAGGACAGGGCGAAGCTATGGCTACACCTTC. As protein: CASSEPRTGRSYGYTF. The V and J genes are TRBV9 and TRBJ1-2, with TRBD1 identical over 8 bases. The length of the CDR3 is 16 residues. After removal of 3 bases from V and 4 bases from J, the junction contained 11 bases not matched to a gene. The V gene's germline CDR1 is SGDLS and CDR2 YYNGEE.

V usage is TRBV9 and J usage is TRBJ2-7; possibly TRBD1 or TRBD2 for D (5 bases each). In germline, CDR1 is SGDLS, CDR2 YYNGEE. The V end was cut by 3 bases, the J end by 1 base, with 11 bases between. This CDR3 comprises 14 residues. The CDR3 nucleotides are TGTGCCAGCAGCGACCGGGACGTGTCCTACGAGCAGTACTTC. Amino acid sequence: CASSDRDVSYEQYF. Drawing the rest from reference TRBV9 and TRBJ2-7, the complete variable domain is DSGVTQTPKHLITATGQRVTLRCSPRSGDLSVYWYQQSLDQGLQFLIQYYNGEERAKGNILERFSAQQFPDLHSELNLSSLELGDSALYFCASSDRDVSYEQYFGPGTRLTVT.

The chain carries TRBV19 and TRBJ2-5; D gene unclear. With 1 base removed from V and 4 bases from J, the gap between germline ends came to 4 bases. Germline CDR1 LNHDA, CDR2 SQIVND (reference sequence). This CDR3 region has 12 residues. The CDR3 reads CASSIAGETQYF. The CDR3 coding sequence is TGTGCCAGTAGTATAGCCGGAGAGACCCAGTACTTC.